This is a list of T cell receptor beta chains from one sample in a study of CD8 T cells in Susac syndrome. TCRdb reprocessed the immunoSEQ multiplex PCR reads with MiXCR, giving one entry per CDR3 protein. Of roughly 190,000 distinct CDR3 sequences in the sample, roughly 94% were seen once. The material sequenced was CD4+ T cells from PBMCs. The receptor source for this set is a human donor in good health. Each CDR3 is given with its conserved first and last residue. A D gene is named only where the DNA matches it firmly. Part of the rows lack a size; the others show once, few, many or a class for expanded clones.

V gene: TRBV7-9
clone size: NA
D gene: NA
J gene: TRBJ2-5
CDR3 protein: CASSRPWAGPETQYF
CDR3 DNA: TGTGCCAGCAGCCGCCCGTGGGCAGGGCCAGAGACCCAGTACTTC

V gene: TRBV29-1
clone size: NA
D gene: NA
J gene: TRBJ1-1
CDR3 protein: CSVDQVNTEAFF
CDR3 DNA: TGCAGCGTTGACCAGGTGAACACTGAAGCTTTCTTT

V gene: TRBV9
clone size: NA
D gene: TRBD1
J gene: TRBJ1-2
CDR3 protein: CASTRQGVNYGYTF
CDR3 DNA: TGTGCCAGTACTCGACAGGGGGTAAACTATGGCTACACCTTC

V gene: TRBV7-9
clone size: NA
D gene: NA
J gene: TRBJ2-1
CDR3 protein: CASSAPQRSSYNEQFF
CDR3 DNA: TGTGCCAGCAGCGCGCCTCAGCGTAGCTCCTACAATGAGCAGTTCTTC

V gene: TRBV5-1
clone size: NA
D gene: NA
J gene: TRBJ2-1
CDR3 protein: CASHRDGYNEQFF
CDR3 DNA: TGCGCCAGCCACCGGGACGGCTACAATGAGCAGTTCTTC

V gene: TRBV11-1
clone size: NA
D gene: NA
J gene: TRBJ2-7
CDR3 protein: CASSLYETGEQYF
CDR3 DNA: TGTGCCAGCAGCTTATACGAGACCGGCGAGCAGTACTTC

V gene: TRBV20-1
clone size: NA
D gene: TRBD2
J gene: TRBJ2-5
CDR3 protein: CSARTSGGKETQYF
CDR3 DNA: TGCAGTGCGCGCACTAGCGGAGGCAAGGAGACCCAGTACTTC

V gene: TRBV20-1
clone size: NA
D gene: TRBD1
J gene: TRBJ1-2
CDR3 protein: CSATGFSNYGYTF
CDR3 DNA: TGCAGTGCGACAGGGTTTTCTAACTATGGCTACACCTTC

V gene: TRBV27
clone size: NA
D gene: TRBD1
J gene: TRBJ2-2
CDR3 protein: CASSDRGNGELFF
CDR3 DNA: TGTGCCAGCAGTGACAGGGGAAACGGGGAGCTGTTTTTT

V gene: TRBV2
clone size: NA
D gene: TRBD2
J gene: TRBJ2-7
CDR3 protein: CASSESLAGLYEQYF
CDR3 DNA: TGTGCCAGCAGTGAGTCGCTAGCGGGACTCTACGAGCAGTACTTC

V gene: TRBV5-1
clone size: NA
D gene: NA
J gene: TRBJ2-7
CDR3 protein: CASSLGTSSRGEQYF
CDR3 DNA: TGCGCCAGCAGCTTAGGGACGTCCTCCCGGGGAGAGCAGTACTTC

V gene: TRBV15
clone size: NA
D gene: NA
J gene: TRBJ2-4
CDR3 protein: CATTTGPLWIQYF
CDR3 DNA: TGTGCCACCACAACGGGACCACTCTGGATTCAGTACTTC

V gene: TRBV20-1
clone size: NA
D gene: NA
J gene: TRBJ2-6
CDR3 protein: CSARDLGTAGANVLTF
CDR3 DNA: TGCAGTGCTAGAGATTTGGGGACCGCTGGGGCCAACGTCCTGACTTTC

V gene: TRBV5-4
clone size: NA
D gene: TRBD2
J gene: TRBJ2-3
CDR3 protein: CASSPRAGDPTDTQYF
CDR3 DNA: TGTGCCAGCAGCCCCCGAGCGGGAGATCCGACAGATACGCAGTATTTT

V gene: TRBV15
clone size: NA
D gene: NA
J gene: TRBJ1-5
CDR3 protein: CATSRSGFNQPQHF
CDR3 DNA: TGTGCCACCAGCAGATCAGGGTTCAATCAGCCCCAGCATTTT

V gene: TRBV15
clone size: NA
D gene: NA
J gene: TRBJ2-3
CDR3 protein: CATSRGLGVGDTQYF
CDR3 DNA: TGTGCCACCAGCAGAGGACTAGGAGTAGGAGATACGCAGTATTTT

V gene: TRBV7-3
clone size: NA
D gene: NA
J gene: TRBJ1-1
CDR3 protein: CASNPGRNTEAFF
CDR3 DNA: TGTGCCAGCAACCCAGGGAGGAACACTGAAGCTTTCTTT

V gene: TRBV19
clone size: NA
D gene: NA
J gene: TRBJ1-2
CDR3 protein: CASKGLSGTLNYGYTF
CDR3 DNA: TGTGCCAGTAAAGGCTTATCGGGAACCCTTAACTATGGCTACACCTTC

V gene: TRBV12-3/TRBV12-4
clone size: NA
D gene: NA
J gene: TRBJ2-1
CDR3 protein: CASSLAPSNHEQFF
CDR3 DNA: TGTGCCAGCAGTTTAGCGCCAAGTAACCATGAGCAGTTCTTC

V gene: TRBV29-1
clone size: few
D gene: NA
J gene: TRBJ1-3
CDR3 protein: CSVERGNTIYF
CDR3 DNA: TGCAGCGTTGAGAGGGGAAACACCATATATTTT

V gene: TRBV20-1
clone size: NA
D gene: TRBD2
J gene: TRBJ2-1
CDR3 protein: CSARIAGVREQFF
CDR3 DNA: TGCAGTGCTAGAATAGCGGGAGTGAGAGAGCAGTTCTTC

V gene: TRBV12-3/TRBV12-4
clone size: NA
D gene: NA
J gene: TRBJ2-7
CDR3 protein: CASSLRRTTYEQYF
CDR3 DNA: TGTGCCAGCAGTTTGCGGCGGACTACCTACGAGCAGTACTTC

V gene: TRBV19
clone size: NA
D gene: NA
J gene: TRBJ2-5
CDR3 protein: CASSTGRAIYQETQYF
CDR3 DNA: TGTGCCAGTAGTACAGGCCGAGCAATATACCAAGAGACCCAGTACTTC

V gene: TRBV20-1
clone size: NA
D gene: NA
J gene: TRBJ2-1
CDR3 protein: CSASPTRNSYNEQFF
CDR3 DNA: TGCAGTGCTAGTCCGACTAGAAACTCCTACAATGAGCAGTTCTTC

V gene: TRBV7-9
clone size: NA
D gene: NA
J gene: TRBJ1-2
CDR3 protein: CASSLAMIEDTANYGYTF
CDR3 DNA: TGTGCCAGCAGCTTAGCTATGATCGAGGACACCGCTAACTATGGCTACACCTTC

V gene: TRBV29-1
clone size: NA
D gene: NA
J gene: TRBJ2-2
CDR3 protein: CSVEWEITGELFF
CDR3 DNA: TGCAGCGTTGAATGGGAAATCACCGGGGAGCTGTTTTTT

V gene: TRBV12-3/TRBV12-4
clone size: NA
D gene: NA
J gene: TRBJ2-1
CDR3 protein: CASSSVRGSYNEQFF
CDR3 DNA: TGTGCCAGCAGTTCCGTTAGGGGCTCCTACAATGAGCAGTTCTTC

V gene: TRBV18
clone size: NA
D gene: NA
J gene: TRBJ2-1
CDR3 protein: CASSPSLYNEQFF
CDR3 DNA: TGTGCCAGCTCACCCAGCCTTTACAATGAGCAGTTCTTC

V gene: TRBV2
clone size: NA
D gene: NA
J gene: TRBJ2-7
CDR3 protein: CAIKGGGAEQYF
CDR3 DNA: TGTGCCATTAAGGGGGGCGGGGCCGAGCAGTACTTC

V gene: TRBV3-1
clone size: few
D gene: NA
J gene: TRBJ2-3
CDR3 protein: CASSGTGSTDTQYF
CDR3 DNA: TGTGCCAGCAGTGGGACGGGCAGCACAGATACGCAGTATTTT

V gene: TRBV29-1
clone size: NA
D gene: NA
J gene: TRBJ1-1
CDR3 protein: CSVEDHRLQAFF
CDR3 DNA: TGCAGCGTTGAAGATCATAGACTCCAAGCTTTCTTT

V gene: TRBV6-5
clone size: NA
D gene: TRBD1
J gene: TRBJ2-7
CDR3 protein: CASSYSRAGGSSEQYF
CDR3 DNA: TGTGCCAGCAGTTACTCGAGAGCAGGGGGCAGTTCCGAGCAGTACTTC

V gene: TRBV7-3
clone size: NA
D gene: NA
J gene: TRBJ2-7
CDR3 protein: CASSLTSSSDEQYF
CDR3 DNA: TGTGCCAGCAGCCTGACATCCTCTAGTGACGAGCAGTACTTC

V gene: TRBV4-3
clone size: NA
D gene: TRBD2
J gene: TRBJ2-7
CDR3 protein: CASSQTSGRSSYEQYF
CDR3 DNA: TGCGCCAGCAGCCAGACTAGCGGGAGGAGCTCCTACGAGCAGTACTTC

V gene: TRBV29-1
clone size: NA
D gene: TRBD2
J gene: TRBJ2-1
CDR3 protein: CSAVRASGRSSYNEQFF
CDR3 DNA: TGCAGCGCTGTGCGGGCTAGCGGGAGATCCTCCTACAATGAGCAGTTCTTC

V gene: TRBV12-3/TRBV12-4
clone size: once
D gene: TRBD1
J gene: TRBJ2-7
CDR3 protein: CASSRDRAHEQYF
CDR3 DNA: TGTGCCAGCTCCCGGGACAGGGCCCACGAGCAGTACTTC

V gene: TRBV28
clone size: NA
D gene: TRBD2
J gene: TRBJ2-7
CDR3 protein: CASSLYVAGAKEQYF
CDR3 DNA: TGTGCCAGCAGTTTATACGTAGCGGGAGCGAAGGAGCAGTACTTC

V gene: TRBV19
clone size: NA
D gene: NA
J gene: TRBJ2-5
CDR3 protein: CASRRQEQETQYF
CDR3 DNA: TGTGCCAGTAGGAGACAGGAGCAAGAGACCCAGTACTTC

V gene: TRBV4-2
clone size: NA
D gene: NA
J gene: TRBJ1-2
CDR3 protein: CASSQGSGTNYGYTF
CDR3 DNA: TGTGCCAGCAGCCAGGGTTCGGGGACTAACTATGGCTACACCTTC

V gene: TRBV15
clone size: NA
D gene: NA
J gene: TRBJ2-2
CDR3 protein: CATSSTGELFF
CDR3 DNA: TGTGCCACCAGCAGCACCGGGGAGCTGTTTTTT

V gene: TRBV30
clone size: NA
D gene: NA
J gene: TRBJ2-7
CDR3 protein: CAWSGEGSTYEQYF
CDR3 DNA: TGTGCCTGGAGTGGCGAGGGGTCCACCTACGAGCAGTACTTC

V gene: TRBV6-2/TRBV6-3
clone size: NA
D gene: NA
J gene: TRBJ2-7
CDR3 protein: CASRDWKFYEQYF
CDR3 DNA: TGTGCCAGCCGGGACTGGAAGTTCTACGAGCAGTACTTC

V gene: TRBV7-9
clone size: NA
D gene: NA
J gene: TRBJ2-2
CDR3 protein: CASSTSSAGELFF
CDR3 DNA: TGTGCCAGCAGCACGTCTAGCGCCGGGGAGCTGTTTTTT

V gene: TRBV7-9
clone size: once
D gene: NA
J gene: TRBJ2-7
CDR3 protein: CASSLGWEPSYEQYF
CDR3 DNA: TGTGCCAGCAGCTTAGGTTGGGAGCCCTCCTACGAGCAGTACTTC

V gene: TRBV30
clone size: NA
D gene: TRBD1
J gene: TRBJ1-1
CDR3 protein: CACTGTDNTEAFF
CDR3 DNA: TGTGCCTGTACCGGGACAGACAACACTGAAGCTTTCTTT

V gene: TRBV7-9
clone size: NA
D gene: TRBD1
J gene: TRBJ1-2
CDR3 protein: CASSHTGTASGYTF
CDR3 DNA: TGTGCCAGCAGCCATACAGGGACAGCCAGTGGCTACACCTTC

V gene: TRBV5-4
clone size: NA
D gene: NA
J gene: TRBJ1-2
CDR3 protein: CASSLGQNYGYTF
CDR3 DNA: TGTGCCAGCAGCTTGGGACAGAACTATGGCTACACCTTC

V gene: TRBV4-3
clone size: NA
D gene: TRBD2
J gene: TRBJ2-3
CDR3 protein: CASSQDHTGGLDTQYF
CDR3 DNA: TGCGCCAGCAGCCAAGATCATACGGGAGGGCTCGATACGCAGTATTTT

V gene: TRBV12-3/TRBV12-4
clone size: NA
D gene: NA
J gene: TRBJ2-3
CDR3 protein: CASSLEAASTDTQYF
CDR3 DNA: TGTGCCAGCAGTTTAGAGGCAGCTAGCACAGATACGCAGTATTTT

V gene: TRBV29-1
clone size: NA
D gene: NA
J gene: TRBJ2-3
CDR3 protein: CSRLDSSDTQYF
CDR3 DNA: TGCAGCCGATTGGACTCTTCAGATACGCAGTATTTT

V gene: TRBV7-3
clone size: NA
D gene: TRBD2
J gene: TRBJ2-1
CDR3 protein: CASSLLLAGSGNEQFF
CDR3 DNA: TGTGCCAGCAGCTTATTACTAGCGGGATCAGGAAATGAGCAGTTCTTC

V gene: TRBV4-1
clone size: NA
D gene: TRBD1
J gene: TRBJ2-2
CDR3 protein: CASSERGQGFGGELFF
CDR3 DNA: TGCGCCAGCAGCGAGCGGGGACAGGGGTTCGGCGGGGAGCTGTTTTTT

V gene: TRBV19
clone size: NA
D gene: NA
J gene: TRBJ2-5
CDR3 protein: CASSIFPQETQYF
CDR3 DNA: TGTGCCAGTAGTATTTTTCCCCAAGAGACCCAGTACTTC